The present T cell receptor (beta chain) was sequenced within a study of blood T cell repertoires in COVID-19. Study summary: Sources were T cells, B-cell-depleted T cells, or PBMCs; the material itself was cDNA or gDNA.

Cohorts were assigned according to the clinical history that participants reported. Participants classified as exposed had met a COVID-19 case within 2 weeks before study entry. How the authors handled the data: Amplified reference gene primers provided the basis for estimating nucleated cell counts. The method was immunoSEQ multiplex PCR; TCRdb's version includes in-frame clones alone and lacks a portion of them. The DNA was the basis for D and trimming; V, J and clone size are from that table. The profile shows approximately 220,000 clones, around 82% of them singletons. Per the germline V gene, CDR1 is SGHVS and CDR2 is FQNEAQ. The CDR3 sequence is 14 residues long. V gave up 4 bases and J gave up 5 bases, with 13 bases separating them.

This sequence joins TRBV7-8 and TRBJ2-3, with D maybe TRBD2 (6 bases). The sample comprised PBMCs or T cells enriched from blood (not recorded which). This receptor was identified in a woman aged 45-65 years who had been exposed to COVID-19. This chain's CDR3 is CASSYIAAGDTQYF. The DNA of the CDR3 is TGTGCCAGCAGCTATATAGCGGCGGGAGATACGCAGTATTTT.